This T cell receptor beta chain was obtained from a study of T-cell memory formation after mild COVID-19. Study as a whole: Across donors, TCR clusters were largely donor specific. The study's findings and limits: Some clones that responded turned up in pre-infection memory, which suggests that cross-reactive memory joined in.

The authors produced TCR alpha and TCR beta cDNA libraries with sample barcodes and UMIs by 5'RACE using constant-segment primers. MiXCR was run by TCRdb on the 5' RACE reads, yielding one entry per CDR3 protein. The table includes fewer than 700,000 distinct CDR3 sequences, 15% to 20% detected once. This clonotype was counted ten times or more. Its antigen is not identified. The CDR3 covers 13 residues. Germline V CDR1 and CDR2: MGHDK, SYGVNS. Deletions cut 3 bases from V and 10 bases from J, with 13 bases between. The sequence derives from an adult woman who had mild COVID-19 (a few samples of this study predate the infection). Cell type and time point are not known. Material for sequencing was PBMCs or a T cell subset sorted from them (not recorded which). The rearrangement joins TRBV25-1 to TRBJ2-1; D is unresolved. CDR3: CASSDPPLGEQFF. In DNA, the CDR3 is TGTGCCAGCAGTGACCCCCCCCTAGGGGAGCAGTTCTTC.